These 20 T cell receptor beta chains originate from one sample sequenced in a study of T-cell memory formation after mild COVID-19. TCRdb called the 5' RACE reads again in MiXCR, with one record for every CDR3 protein. Of 200,000 to 300,000 distinct CDR3 sequences listed, 9.4% are singletons. The sample comprised PBMCs or a T cell subset sorted from them (not recorded which). The source is a man between 18 and 35 years old who had mild COVID-19 (a few samples of this study predate the infection). Cell type and time point are not known.

V usage is TRBV30 and J usage is TRBJ1-5, with TRBD1 as a possible D gene (6 bases). The germline V gene has CDR1 GTSNPN and CDR2 SVGIG (reference sequence). With 3 bases removed from V and 7 bases from J, the gap between germline ends came to 10 bases. The CDR3 is made up of 12 amino acids. CDR3 sequence: CAWSGGSQPQHF. CDR3 in DNA: TGTGCCTGGAGCGGGGGCTCACAGCCCCAGCATTTT.

The CDR3 DNA follows: TGTGCCAGCAGTTTAGGGCAGCATATCTCTGGGGCCAACGTCCTGACTTTC. Its protein product is CASSLGQHISGANVLTF. The chain recombines TRBV12-3 or TRBV12-4 with TRBJ2-6; D remains unclear. The CDR3 runs to 17 residues. V was trimmed by 1 base and J by 0 bases, leaving 10 bases between them.

The chain joins TRBV5-1 to TRBJ1-1; TRBD1 matches 9 bases. The CDR3 loop spans 16 amino acids. V shed 2 bases and J 0 bases; nucleotides not matched to a gene: 5. Germline-derived CDR1 and CDR2 are SGHRS and YFSETQ. For the CDR3, the DNA is TGCGCCAGCAGCTTAATGGGACAGGGAATGAACACTGAAGCTTTCTTT. As protein: CASSLMGQGMNTEAFF.

This clonotype was picked up a small number of times. The V call is TRBV5-1, the J call TRBJ2-3; a possible D gene is TRBD1 (5 bases). The CDR3 spans 14 residues. Trimming stripped 0 bases from V and 5 bases from J, with 10 bases between. Germline V gene sequence: CDR1 SGHRS, CDR2 YFSETQ. The CDR3 reads CASSLVGEVDTQYF. CDR3 sequence (DNA): TGCGCCAGCAGCTTGGTAGGGGAAGTAGATACGCAGTATTTT.

This clonotype was detected ten times or more. V gene TRBV20-1 combines with J gene TRBJ2-4; D gene uncertain. This CDR3 is 13 amino acids long. V was clipped by 1 base and J by 0 bases, with 4 bases between them. Germline V lookup: CDR1 DFQATT, CDR2 SNEGSKA (reference sequence). The DNA for the CDR3 is TGCAGTGCTAGAGTTCTAGCCAAAAACATTCAGTACTTC. Translating it yields CSARVLAKNIQYF.

V gene TRBV12-3 or TRBV12-4 combines with J gene TRBJ2-7; 11 positions agree with TRBD2. The CDR3 covers 15 residues. Trimming cost V 5 bases and J 3 bases; bases outside gene matches: 6. This CDR3 reads CASSPSGGLYYEQYF. As DNA, the CDR3 is TGTGCCAGCAGTCCTAGCGGGGGGCTTTACTACGAGCAGTACTTC.

As regards this clonotype: This may come from a read error, since a much larger clone is one base off. The V call is TRBV7-2, the J call TRBJ1-2, with a weak D call TRBD1 (5 bases). The germline V gene encodes CDR1 SGHTA and CDR2 FQGNSA. This CDR3 region has 16 residues. The CDR3 here is CDSSSGPGGLPYGYTF. CDR3 bases: TGTGACAGCAGCTCAGGGCCCGGGGGACTCCCGTATGGCTACACCTTC.

This clonotype was found a few times. This chain uses TRBV6-2 or TRBV6-3 with TRBJ2-7; maybe TRBD1 (6 bases). Trimming pared 5 bases from V and 0 bases from J, leaving 29 bases between. CDR1 is MNHEY, CDR2 SVGEGT, per germline. There are 20 residues in the CDR3. CDR3 sequence reads: CASSPKRTEDPQRLSYEQYF. CDR3 nucleotide sequence: TGTGCCAGCAGTCCCAAGAGGACAGAAGACCCACAGAGGCTCTCCTACGAGCAGTACTTC.

J is TRBJ1-2 and V is TRBV12-3 or TRBV12-4; D gene unclear. The CDR3 has 13 residues. V was shortened by 2 bases and J by 2 bases, with 6 bases between the two germline ends. CDR3 bases: TGTGCCAGCAGTTTATCAGAAAACTATGGCTACACCTTC. The encoded protein is CASSLSENYGYTF.

The chain combines TRBV7-2 with TRBJ1-1, with D tentatively TRBD1 (5 bases). The CDR3 extends over 17 amino acids. The germline V and J ends were trimmed by 5 bases and 3 bases, with 22 bases remaining between them. The germline V gene has CDR1 SGHTA and CDR2 FQGNSA. The CDR3 DNA is TGTGCCAGCAGCGTACTCTTCATAGGGACTAGGGACACTGAAGCTTTCTTT. This translates into CASSVLFIGTRDTEAFF. The complete variable domain, with remaining parts taken from reference TRBV7-2 and TRBJ1-1, reads GAGVSQSPSNKVTEKGKDVELRCDPISGHTALYWYRQSLGQGLEFLIYFQGNSAPDKSGLPSDRFSAERTGGSVSTLTIQRTQQEDSAVYLCASSVLFIGTRDTEAFFGQGTRLTVV.

The gene calls are TRBV11-2 and TRBJ2-3; D is uncertain. Per germline, CDR1 SGHAT and CDR2 FQNNGV. The CDR3 covers 12 residues. The V and J ends lost 1 base and 6 bases respectively, with 5 bases between them. CDR3 in DNA: TGTGCCAGCAGCTTAGTCCGGGATACGCAGTATTTT. Translation: CASSLVRDTQYF.

In its sample, this clonotype was seen a few times. This chain's CDR3 is CASSYPGMNTEAFF. The DNA for the CDR3 is TGTGCCAGCAGTTACCCCGGCATGAACACTGAAGCTTTCTTT. The chain uses TRBV6-5 and TRBJ1-1; D ambiguous. Germline values: CDR1 MNHEY, CDR2 SVGAGI. This CDR3 region has 14 residues. V gave up 2 bases and J gave up 0 bases, with 7 bases separating them.

In its sample, this clonotype was seen a few times. The chain employs TRBV7-2 and TRBJ2-7; no clear D. CDR1 SGHTA and CDR2 FQGNSA come from the germline V gene. The V end was cut by 4 bases, the J end by 5 bases, with 9 bases between. The CDR3 is 12 residues long. CDR3 bases: TGTGCCAGCAGCTCCGGTCTTGACGAGCAGTACTTC. Translation: CASSSGLDEQYF.

The J gene is TRBJ2-1, the V gene TRBV5-1, with 11 nucleotides matching TRBD2. Germline trimming cut 0 bases from V and 7 bases from J; bases unmatched to any gene: 9. The CDR3 runs 17 residues. Looked up from germline, CDR1 is SGHRS and CDR2 is YFSETQ. CDR3 bases: TGCGCCAGCAGCTTGGAATGGCCGAGACTAGCGGGGAATGAGCAGTTCTTC. Its translation: CASSLEWPRLAGNEQFF.

This clonotype was seen only a few times. The rearrangement joins TRBV7-2 to TRBJ1-4, with D uncertain. The CDR3 consists of 16 residues. The germline V and J ends were trimmed by 2 bases and 6 bases, with 16 bases remaining between them. Germline V CDR1 and CDR2: SGHTA, FQGNSA. This chain's CDR3 is CASSLRAGGIDEKLFF. CDR3 coding DNA: TGTGCCAGCAGCTTACGGGCCGGTGGGATAGATGAAAAACTGTTTTTT.

The rearrangement links TRBV5-1 to TRBJ1-1; a weak D match, TRBD1 (5 bases). Germline V CDR1 and CDR2: SGHRS, YFSETQ. The CDR3 runs to 17 residues. The ends were cut back, 0 bases at V and 0 bases at J, with 15 bases in the middle. The CDR3 DNA reads TGCGCCAGCAGCTTGGGGTTCGTGGGCAGGGTGAACACTGAAGCTTTCTTT. This codes for CASSLGFVGRVNTEAFF.

This clonotype was counted many times. V usage is TRBV5-1 and J usage is TRBJ2-3, with 8 bases matching TRBD2. This CDR3 region has 15 residues. J was trimmed by 0 bases and V by 5 bases; bases with no gene match: 5. CDR1 is SGHRS and CDR2 is YFSETQ in the germline V gene. This chain's CDR3 is CASRTSGASTDTQYF. The CDR3, as DNA: TGCGCCAGCAGAACTAGCGGCGCTAGCACAGATACGCAGTATTTT.

This clonotype was seen more than once but under ten times. The chain recombines TRBV7-3 with TRBJ1-1; D is undetermined. The germline gives CDR1 SGHTA, CDR2 FQGTGA. Trimming took 5 bases from V and 3 from J, leaving 10 bases between them. This CDR3 spans 13 amino acids. CDR3 region: CASSPTRDTEAFF. The CDR3 DNA reads TGTGCCAGCAGCCCAACACGGGACACTGAAGCTTTCTTT. The whole variable domain, filled in from reference TRBV7-3 and TRBJ1-1, reads GAGVSQTPSNKVTEKGKYVELRCDPISGHTALYWYRQSLGQGPEFLIYFQGTGAADDSGLPNDRFFAVRPEGSVSTLKIQRTERGDSAVYLCASSPTRDTEAFFGQGTRLTVV.

This clonotype was recorded a few times. V and J are TRBV20-1 and TRBJ1-4; a possible D gene is TRBD1 (6 bases). V lost 2 bases and J lost 8, with 15 bases in between. This CDR3 is 14 amino acids long. Germline V lookup: CDR1 DFQATT, CDR2 SNEGSKA (reference sequence). In DNA form, the CDR3 reads TGCAGTGCTAGACCGGGACAAGAGAGGGAAAAACTGTTTTTT. This encodes CSARPGQEREKLFF.

Ten or more counts support this clonotype. The chain couples TRBV12-3 or TRBV12-4 to TRBJ1-2; 7 bases match TRBD1. CDR3 length: 14 residues. The ends lost 2 bases at V and 8 bases at J; junction bases unmatched: 8. The CDR3 here is CASSLNDRVEGYTF. The CDR3 DNA reads as TGTGCCAGCAGTTTAAATGACAGGGTGGAGGGCTACACCTTC.